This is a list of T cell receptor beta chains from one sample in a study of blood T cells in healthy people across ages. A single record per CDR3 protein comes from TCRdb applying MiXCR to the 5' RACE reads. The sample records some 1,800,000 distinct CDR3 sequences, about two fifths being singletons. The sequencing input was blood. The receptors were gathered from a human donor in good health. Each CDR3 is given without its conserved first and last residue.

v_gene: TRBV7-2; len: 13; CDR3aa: ASSLGLAVEETQY
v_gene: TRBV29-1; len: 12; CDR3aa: SVALMAMNTEAF
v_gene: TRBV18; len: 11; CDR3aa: ASSPGVLGEQY
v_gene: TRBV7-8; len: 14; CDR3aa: ASSPRIQGVSYVQY
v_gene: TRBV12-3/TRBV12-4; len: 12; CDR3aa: ASSLGMRVGEQF
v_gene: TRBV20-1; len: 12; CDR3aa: SASQARSTDTQY
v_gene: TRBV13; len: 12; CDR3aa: ASSVDRVDYEQY
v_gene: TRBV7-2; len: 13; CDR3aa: ASSFQDRGGYGYT
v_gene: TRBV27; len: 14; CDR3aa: ASSLLGVRGVTEAF
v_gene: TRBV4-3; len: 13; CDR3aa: ASSQGGREGDIQY
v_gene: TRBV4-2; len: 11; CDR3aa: ASSQDGMGVAF
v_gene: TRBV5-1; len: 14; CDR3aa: ASSPPDWGSGDTQY
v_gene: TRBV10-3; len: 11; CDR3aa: ATSGDGFYEQY
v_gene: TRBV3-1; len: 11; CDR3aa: ASSQGTRGEQY
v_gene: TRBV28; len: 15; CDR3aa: ASSFVGTSGFRETQY
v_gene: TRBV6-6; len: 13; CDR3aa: ASSYPGQGDNEQF
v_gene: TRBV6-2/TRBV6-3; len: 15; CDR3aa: ASSLSSSRLGSYEQY
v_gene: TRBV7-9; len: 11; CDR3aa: ASSFGREAEAF
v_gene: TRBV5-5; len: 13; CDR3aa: ASSSGGSGCNEQF
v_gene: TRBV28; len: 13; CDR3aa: ASSRHGQGRNEQF
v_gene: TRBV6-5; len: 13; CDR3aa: ASSRSGTGWSEAF
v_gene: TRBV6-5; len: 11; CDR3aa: ASSTGYDQPQH
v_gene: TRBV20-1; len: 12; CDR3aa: SAGQGPDPWEQY
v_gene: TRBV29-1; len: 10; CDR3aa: SVVGEEEKLF
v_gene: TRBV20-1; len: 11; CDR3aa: SALMTGKNIQY
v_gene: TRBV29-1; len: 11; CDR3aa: SVVNEGEETQY
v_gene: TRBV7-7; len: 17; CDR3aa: ASSSKVLAGAIAIYEQY
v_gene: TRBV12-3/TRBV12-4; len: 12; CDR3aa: ASSKVANTDTQY
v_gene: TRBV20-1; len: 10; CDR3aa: SAFRDSYEQY
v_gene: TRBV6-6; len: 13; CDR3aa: ASSYGEGRSYEQY
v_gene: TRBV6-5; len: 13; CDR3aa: ASSYSEGMNTEAF
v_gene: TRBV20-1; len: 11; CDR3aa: SARGRGGGEQY
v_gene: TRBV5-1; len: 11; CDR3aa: ASSLVDAWEQF
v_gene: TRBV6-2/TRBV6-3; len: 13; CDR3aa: ASSYSGNLLNGYT
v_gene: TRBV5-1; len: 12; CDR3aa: ASSSGTVLDEQY
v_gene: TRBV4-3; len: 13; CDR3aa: ASAEGLANQETQY
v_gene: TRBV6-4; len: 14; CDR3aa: ASRLAGGPSYNEQF
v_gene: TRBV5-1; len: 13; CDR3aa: ASSQRTSGYNEQF